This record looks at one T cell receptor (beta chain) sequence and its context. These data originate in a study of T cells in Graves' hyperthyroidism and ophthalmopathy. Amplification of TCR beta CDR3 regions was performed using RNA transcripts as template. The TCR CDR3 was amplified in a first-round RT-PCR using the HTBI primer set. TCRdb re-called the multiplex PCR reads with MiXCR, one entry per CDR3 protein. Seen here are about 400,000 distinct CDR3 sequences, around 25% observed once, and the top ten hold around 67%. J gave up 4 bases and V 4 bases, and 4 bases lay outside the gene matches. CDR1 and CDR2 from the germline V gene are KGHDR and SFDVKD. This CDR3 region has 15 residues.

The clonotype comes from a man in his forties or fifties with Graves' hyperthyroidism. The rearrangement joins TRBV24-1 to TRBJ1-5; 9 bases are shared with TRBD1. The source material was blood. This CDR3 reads CATSEPGQGNQPQHF. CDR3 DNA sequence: TGTGCCACCAGTGAGCCGGGACAGGGAAATCAGCCCCAGCATTTT.